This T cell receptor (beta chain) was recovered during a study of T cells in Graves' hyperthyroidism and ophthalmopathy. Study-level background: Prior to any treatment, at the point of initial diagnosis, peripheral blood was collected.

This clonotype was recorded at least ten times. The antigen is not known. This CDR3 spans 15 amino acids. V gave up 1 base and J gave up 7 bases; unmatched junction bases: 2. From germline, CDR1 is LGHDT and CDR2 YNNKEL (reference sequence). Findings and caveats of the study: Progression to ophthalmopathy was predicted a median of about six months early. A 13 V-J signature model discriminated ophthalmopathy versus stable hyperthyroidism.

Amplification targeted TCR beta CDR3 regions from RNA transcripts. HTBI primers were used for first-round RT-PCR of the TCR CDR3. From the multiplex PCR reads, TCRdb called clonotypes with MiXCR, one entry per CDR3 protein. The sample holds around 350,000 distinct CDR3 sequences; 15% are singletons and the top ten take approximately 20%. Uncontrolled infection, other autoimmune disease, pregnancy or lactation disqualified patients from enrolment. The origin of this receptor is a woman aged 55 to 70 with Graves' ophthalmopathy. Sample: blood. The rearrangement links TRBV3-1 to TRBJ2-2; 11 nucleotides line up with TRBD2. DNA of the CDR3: TGTGCCAGCAGCCAAGGACTAGCGGGACGCGGGGAGCTGTTTTTT. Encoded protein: CASSQGLAGRGELFF. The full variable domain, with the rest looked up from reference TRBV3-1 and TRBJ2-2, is DTAVSQTPKYLVTQMGNDKSIKCEQNLGHDTMYWYKQDSKKFLKIMFSYNNKELIINETVPNRFSPKSPDKAHLNLHINSLELGDSAVYFCASSQGLAGRGELFFGEGSRLTVL.